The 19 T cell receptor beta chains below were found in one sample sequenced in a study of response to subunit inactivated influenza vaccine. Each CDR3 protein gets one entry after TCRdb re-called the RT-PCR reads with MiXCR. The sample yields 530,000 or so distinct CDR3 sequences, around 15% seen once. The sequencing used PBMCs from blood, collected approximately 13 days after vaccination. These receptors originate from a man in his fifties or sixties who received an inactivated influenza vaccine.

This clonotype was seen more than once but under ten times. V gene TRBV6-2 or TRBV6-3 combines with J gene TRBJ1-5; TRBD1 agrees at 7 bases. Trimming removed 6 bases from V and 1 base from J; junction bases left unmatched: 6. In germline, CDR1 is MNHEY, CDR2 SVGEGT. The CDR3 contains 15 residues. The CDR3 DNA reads TGTGCCAGCAGATTACAGGGGTTGAGCAATCAGCCCCAGCATTTT. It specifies CASRLQGLSNQPQHF.

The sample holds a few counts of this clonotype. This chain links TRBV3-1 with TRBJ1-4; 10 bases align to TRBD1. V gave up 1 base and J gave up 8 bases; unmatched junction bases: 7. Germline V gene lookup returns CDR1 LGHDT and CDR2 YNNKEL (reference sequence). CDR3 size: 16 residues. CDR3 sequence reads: CASSQVLGQGDEKLFF. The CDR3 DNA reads TGTGCCAGCAGCCAAGTCCTCGGACAGGGGGACGAAAAACTGTTTTTT.

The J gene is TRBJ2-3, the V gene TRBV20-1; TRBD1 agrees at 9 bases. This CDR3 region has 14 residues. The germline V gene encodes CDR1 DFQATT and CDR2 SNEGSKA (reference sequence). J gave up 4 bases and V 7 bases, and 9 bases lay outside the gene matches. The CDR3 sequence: CSGSTGGASDTQYF. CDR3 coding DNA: TGCAGTGGTTCGACAGGGGGAGCGTCAGATACGCAGTATTTT.

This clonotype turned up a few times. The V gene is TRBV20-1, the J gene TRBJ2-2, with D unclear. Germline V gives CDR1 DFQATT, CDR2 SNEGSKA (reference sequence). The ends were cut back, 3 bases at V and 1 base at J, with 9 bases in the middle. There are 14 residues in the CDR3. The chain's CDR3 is CSASPPQNTGELFF. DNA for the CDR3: TGCAGTGCTAGTCCCCCCCAGAACACCGGGGAGCTGTTTTTT.

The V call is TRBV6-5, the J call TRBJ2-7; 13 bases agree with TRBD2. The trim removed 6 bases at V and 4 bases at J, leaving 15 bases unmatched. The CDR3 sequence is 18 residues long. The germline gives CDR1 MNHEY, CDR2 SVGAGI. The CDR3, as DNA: TGTGCCAGCAGGTACGCCCGCGGGACTAGCGGGAAATTTTACGAGCAGTACTTC. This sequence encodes CASRYARGTSGKFYEQYF.

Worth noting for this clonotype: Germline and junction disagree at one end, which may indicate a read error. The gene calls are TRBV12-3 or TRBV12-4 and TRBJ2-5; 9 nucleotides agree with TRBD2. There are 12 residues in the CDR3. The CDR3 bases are TGTGCCAGCAGTTGGGTAGCGGGGGCGCTTCACTTC. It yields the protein CASSWVAGALHF.

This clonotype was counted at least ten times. The CDR3 coding sequence is TGTGCCAGCAGTTACTCTGTCCGAGCGGGAGGACTCTACGAGCAGTACTTC. This sequence encodes CASSYSVRAGGLYEQYF. V usage is TRBV6-5 and J usage is TRBJ2-7, with TRBD2 matching over 9 bases. The germline V gene encodes CDR1 MNHEY and CDR2 SVGAGI. The CDR3 consists of 17 residues. V was clipped by 0 bases and J by 3 bases; unmatched bases: 9.

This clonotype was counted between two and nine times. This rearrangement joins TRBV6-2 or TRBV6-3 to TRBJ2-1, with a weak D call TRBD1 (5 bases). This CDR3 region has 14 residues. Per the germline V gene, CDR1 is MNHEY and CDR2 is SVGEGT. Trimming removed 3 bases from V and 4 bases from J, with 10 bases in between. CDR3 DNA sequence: TGTGCCAGCAGTTATACCCAGGGTTACAATGAGCAGTTCTTC. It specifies CASSYTQGYNEQFF.

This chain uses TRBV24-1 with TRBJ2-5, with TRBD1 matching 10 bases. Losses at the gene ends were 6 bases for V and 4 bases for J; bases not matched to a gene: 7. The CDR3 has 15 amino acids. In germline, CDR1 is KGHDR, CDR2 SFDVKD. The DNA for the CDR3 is TGTGCCACCAGTAAAGACAGGGGGCGTATAGAGACCCAGTACTTC. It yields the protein CATSKDRGRIETQYF.

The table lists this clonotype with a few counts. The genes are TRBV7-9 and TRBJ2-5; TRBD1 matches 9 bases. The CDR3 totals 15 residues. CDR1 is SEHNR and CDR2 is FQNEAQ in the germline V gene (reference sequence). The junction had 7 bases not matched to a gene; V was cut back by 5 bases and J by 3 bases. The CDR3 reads CASSVPGTGKETQYF. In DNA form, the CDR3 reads TGTGCCAGCAGCGTGCCCGGGACAGGGAAAGAGACCCAGTACTTC. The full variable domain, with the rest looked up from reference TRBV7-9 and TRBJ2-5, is DTGVSQNPRHKITKRGQNVTFRCDPISEHNRLYWYRQTLGQGPEFLTYFQNEAQLEKSRLLSDRFSAERPKGSFSTLEIQRTEQGDSAMYLCASSVPGTGKETQYFGPGTRLLVL.

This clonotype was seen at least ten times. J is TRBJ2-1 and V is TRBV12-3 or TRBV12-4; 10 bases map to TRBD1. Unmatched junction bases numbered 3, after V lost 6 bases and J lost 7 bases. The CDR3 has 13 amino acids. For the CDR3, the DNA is TGTGCCAGCAGGGGACAGGGGAGAAATGAGCAGTTCTTC. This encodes CASRGQGRNEQFF.

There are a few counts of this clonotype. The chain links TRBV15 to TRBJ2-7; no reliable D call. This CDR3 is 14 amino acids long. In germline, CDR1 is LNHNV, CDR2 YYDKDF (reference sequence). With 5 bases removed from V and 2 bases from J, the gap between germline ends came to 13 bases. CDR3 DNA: TGTGCCACCAGCGGGGATTGGCGAACCTACGAGCAGTACTTC. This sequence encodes CATSGDWRTYEQYF.

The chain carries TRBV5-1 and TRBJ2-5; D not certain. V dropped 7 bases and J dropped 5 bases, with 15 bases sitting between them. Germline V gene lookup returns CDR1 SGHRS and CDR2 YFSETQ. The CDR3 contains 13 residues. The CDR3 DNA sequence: TGCGCCAGCTCGGGCCTCCCCGGGGAGACCCAGTACTTC. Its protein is CASSGLPGETQYF.

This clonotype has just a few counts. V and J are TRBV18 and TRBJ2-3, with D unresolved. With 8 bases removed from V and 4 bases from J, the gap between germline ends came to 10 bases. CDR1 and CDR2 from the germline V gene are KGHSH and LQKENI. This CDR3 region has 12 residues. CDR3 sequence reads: CASRYEADTQYF. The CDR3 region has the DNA TGTGCCAGCCGATATGAGGCAGATACGCAGTATTTT. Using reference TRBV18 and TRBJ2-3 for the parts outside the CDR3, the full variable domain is NAGVMQNPRHLVRRRGQEARLRCSPMKGHSHVYWYRQLPEEGLKFMVYLQKENIIDESGMPKERFSAEFPKEGPSILRIQQVVRGDSAAYFCASRYEADTQYFGPGTRLTVL.

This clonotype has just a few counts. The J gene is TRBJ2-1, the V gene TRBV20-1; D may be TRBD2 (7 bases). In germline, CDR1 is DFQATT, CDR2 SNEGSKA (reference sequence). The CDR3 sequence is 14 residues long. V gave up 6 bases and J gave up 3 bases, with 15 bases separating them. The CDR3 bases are TGCAGTGCCCGACGGGGGGCTGGCTACAATGAGCAGTTCTTC. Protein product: CSARRGAGYNEQFF.

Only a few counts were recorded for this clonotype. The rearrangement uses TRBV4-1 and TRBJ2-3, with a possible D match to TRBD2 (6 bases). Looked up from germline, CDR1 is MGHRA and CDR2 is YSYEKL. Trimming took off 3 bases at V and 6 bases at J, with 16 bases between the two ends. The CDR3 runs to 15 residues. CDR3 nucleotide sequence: TGCGCCAGCAGCCAGGATGGTATCCGGGGGGATACGCAGTATTTT. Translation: CASSQDGIRGDTQYF.

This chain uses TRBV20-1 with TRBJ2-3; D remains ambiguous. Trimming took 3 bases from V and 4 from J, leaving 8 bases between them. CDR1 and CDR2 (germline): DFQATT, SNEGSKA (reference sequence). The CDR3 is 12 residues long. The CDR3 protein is CSARGYPDTQYF. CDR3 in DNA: TGCAGTGCTAGGGGTTATCCAGATACGCAGTATTTT.

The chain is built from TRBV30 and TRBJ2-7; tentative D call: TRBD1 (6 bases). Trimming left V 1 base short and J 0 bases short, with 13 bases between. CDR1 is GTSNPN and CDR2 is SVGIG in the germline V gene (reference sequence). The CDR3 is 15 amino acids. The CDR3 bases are TGTGCCTGGAGTGCCCCCGGGACAAACTCCTACGAGCAGTACTTC. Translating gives CAWSAPGTNSYEQYF.

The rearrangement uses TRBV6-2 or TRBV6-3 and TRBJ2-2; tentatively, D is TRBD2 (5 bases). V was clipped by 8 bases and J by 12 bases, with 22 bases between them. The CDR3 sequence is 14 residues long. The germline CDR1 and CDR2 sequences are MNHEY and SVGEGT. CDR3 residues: CASVPPGKPGKLFF. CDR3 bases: TGTGCCAGCGTTCCCCCAGGTAAACCGGGGAAGCTGTTTTTT.